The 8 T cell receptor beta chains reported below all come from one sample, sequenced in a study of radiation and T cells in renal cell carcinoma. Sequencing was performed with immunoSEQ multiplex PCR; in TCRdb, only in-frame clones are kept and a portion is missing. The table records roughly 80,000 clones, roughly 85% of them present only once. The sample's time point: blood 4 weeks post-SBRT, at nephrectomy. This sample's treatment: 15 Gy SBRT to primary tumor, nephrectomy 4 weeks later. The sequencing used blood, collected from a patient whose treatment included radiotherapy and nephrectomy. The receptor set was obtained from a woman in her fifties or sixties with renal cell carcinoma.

Here the CDR3 DNA reads TGTGCCAGTAGCCGGACAGTTGATTTGTTCGAGCAGTACTTC. As protein: CASSRTVDLFEQYF. The rearrangement uses TRBV19 and TRBJ2-7; the D gene is possibly TRBD1 (6 bases). The CDR3 sequence is 14 residues long. Germline V gives CDR1 LNHDA, CDR2 SQIVND (reference sequence). V dropped 6 bases and J dropped 6 bases, with 18 bases sitting between them. Filled out from reference TRBV19 and TRBJ2-7, the complete variable domain reads DGGITQSPKYLFRKEGQNVTLSCEQNLNHDAMYWYRQDPGQGLRLIYYSQIVNDFQKGDIAEGYSVSREKKESFPLTVTSAQKNPTAFYLCASSRTVDLFEQYFGPGTRLTVT.

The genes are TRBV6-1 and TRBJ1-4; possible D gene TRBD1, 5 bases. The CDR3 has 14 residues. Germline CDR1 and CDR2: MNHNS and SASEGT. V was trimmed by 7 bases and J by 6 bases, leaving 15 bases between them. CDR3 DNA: TGTGCCAGCATTGGGGGGGGAGATGATGAAAAACTGTTTTTT. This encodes CASIGGGDDEKLFF.

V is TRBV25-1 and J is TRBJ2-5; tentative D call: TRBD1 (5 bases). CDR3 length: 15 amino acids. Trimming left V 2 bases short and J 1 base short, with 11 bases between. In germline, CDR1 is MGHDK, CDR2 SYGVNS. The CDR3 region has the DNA TGTGCCAGCAGTGAAAGGGGCAGGGCCCAAGAGACCCAGTACTTC. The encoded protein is CASSERGRAQETQYF.

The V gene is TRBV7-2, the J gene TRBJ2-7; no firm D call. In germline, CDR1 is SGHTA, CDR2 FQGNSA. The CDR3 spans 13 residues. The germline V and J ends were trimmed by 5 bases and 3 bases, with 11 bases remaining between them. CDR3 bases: TGTGCCAGCAGCCCCTCCCACCGCTACGAGCAGTACTTC. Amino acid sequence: CASSPSHRYEQYF.

CDR3 sequence reads: CASSLVTGGPETQYF. The CDR3 DNA sequence: TGTGCCAGCAGCTTGGTAACTGGGGGGCCAGAGACCCAGTACTTC. The rearrangement joins TRBV5-5 to TRBJ2-5, with D perhaps given as TRBD1 or TRBD2 (6 bases each). Germline V CDR1 and CDR2: SGHKS, YYEKEE (reference sequence). This CDR3 has 15 residues. The V gene lost 0 bases and the J gene lost 4 bases, with 13 bases spanning the gap.

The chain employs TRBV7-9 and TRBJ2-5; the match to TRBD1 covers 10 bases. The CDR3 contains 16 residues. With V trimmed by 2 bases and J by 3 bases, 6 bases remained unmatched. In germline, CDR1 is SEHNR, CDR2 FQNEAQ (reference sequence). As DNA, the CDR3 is TGTGCCAGCAGCTTATTCCCGACAGGGGGCAAAGAGACCCAGTACTTC. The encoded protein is CASSLFPTGGKETQYF.

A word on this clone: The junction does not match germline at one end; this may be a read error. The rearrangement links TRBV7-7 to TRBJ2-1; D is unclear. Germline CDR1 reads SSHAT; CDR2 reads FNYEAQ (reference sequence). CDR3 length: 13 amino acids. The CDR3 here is CASSLRLDADPFF. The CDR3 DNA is TGTGCTAGCAGCTTAAGGTTGGATGCCGACCCGTTCTTC.

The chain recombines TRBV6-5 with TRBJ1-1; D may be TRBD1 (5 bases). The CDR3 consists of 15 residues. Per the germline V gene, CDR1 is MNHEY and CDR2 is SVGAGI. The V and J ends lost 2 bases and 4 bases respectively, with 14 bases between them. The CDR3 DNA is TGTGCCAGCAGTTACCTCGTAGGGGTCGGCACTGAAGCTTTCTTT. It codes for CASSYLVGVGTEAFF.